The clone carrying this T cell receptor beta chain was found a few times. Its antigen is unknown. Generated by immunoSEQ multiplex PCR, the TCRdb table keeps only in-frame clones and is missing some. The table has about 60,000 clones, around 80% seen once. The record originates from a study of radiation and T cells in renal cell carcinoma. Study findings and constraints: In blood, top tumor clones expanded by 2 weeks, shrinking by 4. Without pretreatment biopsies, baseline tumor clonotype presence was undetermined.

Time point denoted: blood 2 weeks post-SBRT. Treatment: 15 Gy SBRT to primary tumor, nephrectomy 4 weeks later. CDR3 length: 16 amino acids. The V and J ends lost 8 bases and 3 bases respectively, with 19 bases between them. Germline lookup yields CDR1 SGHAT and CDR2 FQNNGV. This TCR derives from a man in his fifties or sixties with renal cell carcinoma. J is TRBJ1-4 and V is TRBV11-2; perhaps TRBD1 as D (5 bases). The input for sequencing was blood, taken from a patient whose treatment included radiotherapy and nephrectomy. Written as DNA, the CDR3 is TGTGCCAGCCACTGGGGGGGGTCCCAGGCTAATGAAAAACTGTTTTTT. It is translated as CASHWGGSQANEKLFF. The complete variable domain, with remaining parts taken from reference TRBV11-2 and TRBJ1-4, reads EAGVAQSPRYKIIEKRQSVAFWCNPISGHATLYWYQQILGQGPKLLIQFQNNGVVDDSQLPKDRFSAERLKGVDSTLKIQPAKLEDSAVYLCASHWGGSQANEKLFFGSGTQLSVL.